Following are 22 T cell receptor beta chains from one sample sequenced in a study of blood T cell repertoires in COVID-19. Using immunoSEQ multiplex PCR, the repertoire was profiled, and TCRdb retains in-frame clones only, with some absent. The sample yields 90,000 to 120,000 clones, 82% seen once. The sequenced sample was peripheral blood. The source of these receptors is a man in his 60s with acute or convalescent COVID-19.

This clone has just a few counts. The rearrangement links TRBV4-2 to TRBJ2-1; 8 nucleotides agree with TRBD2. Germline assignment: CDR1 LGHNA and CDR2 YNFKEQ. Trimming at V came to 8 bases and at J to 0 bases, leaving 9 bases not matched to a gene. The CDR3 has 16 amino acids. CDR3 sequence reads: CASARTSQSSYNEQFF. CDR3 sequence (DNA): TGTGCCAGCGCCCGGACTAGCCAAAGCTCCTACAATGAGCAGTTCTTC.

The chain recombines TRBV11-3 with TRBJ1-1; no clear D. V lost 0 bases, J lost 4 bases, and 21 bases lay in between. The CDR3 has 18 amino acids. Germline CDR1 reads SGHNT; CDR2 reads YENEEA. The CDR3 is CASSLDPGPFGGGTEAFF. In DNA, the CDR3 is TGTGCCAGCAGCTTAGATCCAGGCCCCTTCGGAGGAGGCACTGAAGCTTTCTTT.

The V gene is TRBV19, the J gene TRBJ1-5; D is perhaps TRBD1 (5 bases). This CDR3 spans 14 amino acids. V was cut by 6 bases and J by 6 bases, with 15 bases left in between. Germline loops: CDR1 LNHDA, CDR2 SQIVND (reference sequence). Here the CDR3 reads CASRKDILLQPQHF. In DNA form, the CDR3 reads TGTGCCAGTAGAAAGGACATTTTGCTTCAGCCCCAGCATTTT.

This chain connects TRBV18 to TRBJ1-1, with a weak D call TRBD1 (6 bases). The CDR3 covers 15 residues. The germline V gene encodes CDR1 KGHSH and CDR2 LQKENI. With 3 bases removed from V and 0 bases from J, the gap between germline ends came to 11 bases. This CDR3 is CASSPLDSLNTEAFF. Written as DNA, the CDR3 is TGTGCCAGCTCACCGTTGGACAGTCTGAACACTGAAGCTTTCTTT.

The gene calls are TRBV14 and TRBJ2-6; 8 bases are shared with TRBD2. Germline trimming cut 1 base from V and 0 bases from J; bases unmatched to any gene: 5. In germline, CDR1 is SGHDN, CDR2 FVKESK. The CDR3 runs 18 residues. CDR3 DNA: TGTGCCAGCAGCCAAGGTAGCGGGAAGAGCTCTGGGGCCAACGTCCTGACTTTC. Its translation is CASSQGSGKSSGANVLTF.

This clone was seen a single time. V and J are TRBV3-1 (or the pseudogene TRBV3-2) and TRBJ1-2; perhaps TRBD1 as D (6 bases). Looked up from germline, CDR1 is LGHDT and CDR2 is YNNKEL (reference sequence). Trimming cost V 0 bases and J 8 bases, with 10 bases left between them. The CDR3 loop spans 13 amino acids. The CDR3 loop is CASSQDWDKGYTF. As DNA, the CDR3 is TGTGCCAGCAGCCAAGATTGGGACAAGGGCTACACCTTC.

The chain joins TRBV12-5 to TRBJ1-2; a weak D match, TRBD1 (5 bases). V shed 0 bases and J shed 8 bases, with 13 bases lying between them. Germline CDR1 reads LGHNT; CDR2 reads FRNRAP. This CDR3 region has 14 residues. This CDR3 reads CASGLVPAGPGYTF. CDR3 bases: TGTGCTAGTGGTTTGGTACCGGCAGGGCCCGGCTACACCTTC.

This chain joins TRBV3-1 (or the pseudogene TRBV3-2) and TRBJ1-5; D remains ambiguous. This CDR3 contains 15 residues. The V gene's germline CDR1 is LGHDT and CDR2 YNNKEL (reference sequence). Between the trimmed V and J ends, which lost 1 base and 0 bases, there was a span of 7 bases. The CDR3 is CASSQGEYSNQPQHF. The CDR3 coding sequence is TGTGCCAGCAGCCAAGGGGAGTATAGCAATCAGCCCCAGCATTTT.

This sequence joins TRBV5-1 and TRBJ1-2; D might be TRBD1 (6 bases). This CDR3 has 13 residues. Deletions cut 3 bases from V and 3 bases from J, with 9 bases between. Per the germline V gene, CDR1 is SGHRS and CDR2 is YFSETQ. CDR3 region: CASSSDSHYGYTF. CDR3 DNA sequence: TGCGCCAGCAGCTCGGACAGTCACTATGGCTACACCTTC.

The chain recombines TRBV25-1 with TRBJ2-5, with D maybe TRBD2 (5 bases). The CDR3 extends over 13 amino acids. The germline V gene encodes CDR1 MGHDK and CDR2 SYGVNS. V shed 5 bases and J shed 7 bases, with 14 bases lying between them. The chain's CDR3 is CASSRGRPGTQYF. CDR3 sequence (DNA): TGTGCCAGCAGTCGAGGGCGGCCGGGGACCCAGTACTTC.

V usage is TRBV10-2 and J usage is TRBJ2-7; D unclear. There are 12 residues in the CDR3. CDR1 and CDR2 from the germline V gene are WSHSY and SAAADI. Trimming stripped 6 bases from V and 2 bases from J, with 8 bases between. CDR3 bases: TGCGCCAGCAGGGCAGGTGCCTACGAGCAGTACTTC. It codes for CASRAGAYEQYF.

This chain joins TRBV5-1 and TRBJ2-2; TRBD1 agrees at 7 bases. Germline V CDR1 and CDR2: SGHRS, YFSETQ. Unmatched junction bases numbered 4, after V lost 4 bases and J lost 7 bases. The CDR3 runs to 13 residues. The CDR3 spells CASSLDRVGELFF. The CDR3 DNA follows: TGCGCCAGCAGCCTAGACAGGGTCGGGGAGCTGTTTTTT. The full variable domain, rest sourced from reference TRBV5-1 and TRBJ2-2, is KAGVTQTPRYLIKTRGQQVTLSCSPISGHRSVSWYQQTPGQGLQFLFEYFSETQRNKGNFPGRFSGRQFSNSRSEMNVSTLELGDSALYLCASSLDRVGELFFGEGSRLTVL.

J is TRBJ2-2 and V is TRBV5-4; maybe TRBD2 (6 bases). V was shortened by 2 bases and J by 6 bases, with 11 bases between the two germline ends. Germline V gene lookup returns CDR1 SGHNT and CDR2 YYREEE (reference sequence). CDR3 length: 14 amino acids. CDR3 residues: CASSLSSEAGELFF. For the CDR3, the DNA is TGTGCCAGCAGCTTATCTAGCGAAGCCGGGGAGCTGTTTTTT. Full variable domain (rest looked up from reference TRBV5-4 and TRBJ2-2): ETGVTQSPTHLIKTRGQQVTLRCSSQSGHNTVSWYQQALGQGPQFIFQYYREEENGRGNFPPRFSGLQFPNYSSELNVNALELDDSALYLCASSLSSEAGELFFGEGSRLTVL.

J is TRBJ1-1 and V is TRBV30, with TRBD1 matching over 11 bases. The V segment lost 4 bases and the J segment 1 base; nucleotides outside the gene matches: 5. Germline CDR1 and CDR2: GTSNPN and SVGIG (reference sequence). The CDR3 contains 15 residues. The CDR3 loop reads CAWTWTGGTNTEAFF. CDR3 sequence (DNA): TGTGCCTGGACCTGGACAGGGGGCACGAACACTGAAGCTTTCTTT.

V usage is TRBV7-3 and J usage is TRBJ2-5; TRBD1 aligns across 10 bases. With 5 bases clipped from V and 4 bases from J, the junction kept 7 bases outside the gene matches. This CDR3 spans 15 amino acids. The germline V gene encodes CDR1 SGHTA and CDR2 FQGTGA. The CDR3 protein is CASSRQGAFGETQYF. CDR3 DNA: TGTGCCAGCAGCAGACAGGGGGCTTTCGGAGAGACCCAGTACTTC.

The chain is built from TRBV6-1 and TRBJ1-4; D not resolved. CDR1 and CDR2 (germline): MNHNS, SASEGT. The V end was cut by 2 bases, the J end by 3 bases, with 10 bases between. The CDR3 loop spans 15 amino acids. The DNA for the CDR3 is TGTGCCAGCAGTGAATCTACTGCGGCTAATGAAAAACTGTTTTTT. Its translation: CASSESTAANEKLFF.

The chain combines TRBV9 with TRBJ1-2, with D possibly matching TRBD1 (5 bases). Germline V CDR1 and CDR2: SGDLS, YYNGEE. Trimming shortened V by 4 bases and J by 1 base, and 26 bases separated the two germline ends. CDR3 length equals 19 residues. The CDR3 coding sequence is TGTGCCAGCAGCACCCCCGTGGAGGGGCCCGCCCGCCTTAACTATGGCTACACCTTC. Protein sequence: CASSTPVEGPARLNYGYTF.

Regarding this clone: The same CDR3 also results from other DNA sequences found in this sample. The chain employs TRBV28 and TRBJ1-1; D might be TRBD1 (6 bases). V was trimmed by 6 bases and J by 3 bases, leaving 17 bases between them. The length of the CDR3 is 15 residues. From germline, CDR1 is MDHEN and CDR2 SYDVKM. The CDR3 DNA sequence: TGTGCCAGCAGCTCTCCCACAGGGTCGGACACTGAAGCTTTCTTT. It specifies CASSSPTGSDTEAFF.

The chain recombines TRBV18 with TRBJ1-6; 7 bases are a match to TRBD1. From germline, CDR1 is KGHSH and CDR2 LQKENI. V shed 5 bases, J shed 6 bases, and the junction held 13 bases outside the gene matches. This CDR3 is built from 17 residues. For the CDR3, the DNA is TGTGCCAGCTCAAGCCGTCCGACAGGGCAGAGTAATTCACCCCTCCACTTT. This codes for CASSSRPTGQSNSPLHF.

The V call is TRBV5-1, the J call TRBJ1-4, with no clear D. Germline V lookup: CDR1 SGHRS, CDR2 YFSETQ. The V end lost 6 bases, the J end lost 0 bases, and 9 bases lay between the germline ends. The CDR3 is made up of 14 amino acids. CDR3 coding DNA: TGCGCCAGCAAGGCGGAACCAACTAATGAAAAACTGTTTTTT. Its protein product is CASKAEPTNEKLFF.

This clone is a singleton in its sample. The V and J genes are TRBV6-5 and TRBJ2-3, with D perhaps matching TRBD1 (6 bases). Germline CDR1 is MNHEY and CDR2 is SVGAGI. V lost 1 base to trimming and J lost 2 bases, with 10 bases between them. CDR3 length equals 15 residues. The CDR3 loop is CASSYLGQTTDTQYF. The DNA of the CDR3 is TGTGCCAGCAGTTACTTAGGACAGACCACAGATACGCAGTATTTT.

This chain joins TRBV5-1 and TRBJ1-2, with D possibly TRBD1 on 5 matching bases. This CDR3 spans 15 amino acids. V shed 0 bases and J shed 3 bases, with 12 bases lying between them. Germline loops: CDR1 SGHRS, CDR2 YFSETQ. Written as DNA, the CDR3 is TGCGCCAGCAGCTTGGAGACGGGGGAGGACTATGGCTACACCTTC. It yields the protein CASSLETGEDYGYTF.